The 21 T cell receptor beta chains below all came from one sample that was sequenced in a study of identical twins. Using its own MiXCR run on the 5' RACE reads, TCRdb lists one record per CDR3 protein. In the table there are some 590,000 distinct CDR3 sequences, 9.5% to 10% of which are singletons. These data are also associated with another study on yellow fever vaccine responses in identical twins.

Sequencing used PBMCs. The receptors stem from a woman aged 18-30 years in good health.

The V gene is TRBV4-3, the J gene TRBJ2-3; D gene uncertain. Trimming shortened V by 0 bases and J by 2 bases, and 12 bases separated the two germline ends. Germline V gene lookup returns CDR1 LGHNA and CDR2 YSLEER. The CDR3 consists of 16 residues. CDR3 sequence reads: CASSQEASGNTDTQYF. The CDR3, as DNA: TGCGCCAGCAGCCAAGAAGCATCGGGTAACACAGATACGCAGTATTTT.

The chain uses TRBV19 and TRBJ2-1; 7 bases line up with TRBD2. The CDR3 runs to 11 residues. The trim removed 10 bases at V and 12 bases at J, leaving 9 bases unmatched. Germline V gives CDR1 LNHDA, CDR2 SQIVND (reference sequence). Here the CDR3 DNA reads TGTGCCACCGCTACCTCGGGGGGGCAGTTCTTC. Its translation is CATATSGGQFF.

The CDR3 DNA follows: TGCAGTACTCCCAGGACACCCTTCCTCGAGCAGTACTTC. Residues: CSTPRTPFLEQYF. This chain joins TRBV20-1 and TRBJ2-7; D may be TRBD1 (5 bases). Trimming took 8 bases from V and 6 from J, leaving 20 bases between them. Germline values: CDR1 DFQATT, CDR2 SNEGSKA (reference sequence). This CDR3 comprises 13 residues.

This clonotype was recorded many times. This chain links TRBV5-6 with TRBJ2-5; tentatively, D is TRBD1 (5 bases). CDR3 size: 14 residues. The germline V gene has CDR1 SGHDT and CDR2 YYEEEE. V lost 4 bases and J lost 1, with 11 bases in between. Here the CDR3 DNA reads TGTGCCAGCAGCCAGACAGTAAGCCAAGAGACCCAGTACTTC. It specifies CASSQTVSQETQYF.

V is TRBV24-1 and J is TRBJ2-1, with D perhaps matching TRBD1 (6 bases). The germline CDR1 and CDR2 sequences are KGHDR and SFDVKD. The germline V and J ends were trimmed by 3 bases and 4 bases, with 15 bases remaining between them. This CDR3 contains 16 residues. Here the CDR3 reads CATSDPGTTNYNEQFF. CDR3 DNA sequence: TGTGCCACCAGTGATCCCGGGACAACAAATTACAATGAGCAGTTCTTC.

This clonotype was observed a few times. DNA of the CDR3: TGCAGTGCAGGCCAGGGGCCTCGGACTGAAGCTTTCTTT. Its protein product is CSAGQGPRTEAFF. The J gene is TRBJ1-1, the V gene TRBV20-1, with a weak D call TRBD1 (6 bases). From germline, CDR1 is DFQATT and CDR2 SNEGSKA (reference sequence). V dropped 6 bases and J dropped 5 bases, with 16 bases sitting between them. The CDR3 length is 13 residues.

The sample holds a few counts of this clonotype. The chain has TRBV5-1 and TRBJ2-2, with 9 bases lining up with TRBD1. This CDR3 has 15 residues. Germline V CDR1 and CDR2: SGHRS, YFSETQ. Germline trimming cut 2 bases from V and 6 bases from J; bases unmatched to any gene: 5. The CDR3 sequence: CASSLKGQGSGELFF. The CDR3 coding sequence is TGCGCCAGCAGCTTAAAGGGACAGGGATCCGGGGAGCTGTTTTTT. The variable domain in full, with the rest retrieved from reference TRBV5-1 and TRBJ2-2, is KAGVTQTPRYLIKTRGQQVTLSCSPISGHRSVSWYQQTPGQGLQFLFEYFSETQRNKGNFPGRFSGRQFSNSRSEMNVSTLELGDSALYLCASSLKGQGSGELFFGEGSRLTVL.

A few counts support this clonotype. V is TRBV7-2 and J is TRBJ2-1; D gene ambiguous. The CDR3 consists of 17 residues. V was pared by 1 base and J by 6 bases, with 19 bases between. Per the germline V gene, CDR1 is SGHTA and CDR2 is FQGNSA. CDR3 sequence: CASSLVHWIALGNEQFF. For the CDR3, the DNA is TGTGCCAGCAGCTTAGTCCATTGGATAGCATTGGGCAATGAGCAGTTCTTC.

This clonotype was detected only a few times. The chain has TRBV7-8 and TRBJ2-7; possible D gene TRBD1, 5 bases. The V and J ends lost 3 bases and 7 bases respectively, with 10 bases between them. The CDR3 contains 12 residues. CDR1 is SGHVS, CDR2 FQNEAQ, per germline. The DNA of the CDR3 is TGTGCCAGCAGCTTGCCAGGGCTAGAGCAGTACTTC. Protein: CASSLPGLEQYF.

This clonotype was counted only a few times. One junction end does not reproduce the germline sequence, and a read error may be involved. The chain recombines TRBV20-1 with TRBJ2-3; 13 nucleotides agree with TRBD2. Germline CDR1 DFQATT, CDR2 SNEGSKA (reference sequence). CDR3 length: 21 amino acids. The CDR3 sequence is CCARETPGLAGPAPSTDTQYF. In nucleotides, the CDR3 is TGCTGTGCTAGAGAAACTCCGGGACTAGCGGGACCTGCACCTAGCACAGATACGCAGTATTTT.

The CDR3 sequence: CSARGGQGGYTF. The CDR3 nucleotides are TGCAGTGCTAGAGGGGGACAGGGTGGCTACACCTTC. The V gene is TRBV20-1, the J gene TRBJ1-2; TRBD1 matches 9 bases. The CDR3 is 12 amino acids. The ends lost 1 base at V and 7 bases at J; junction bases unmatched: 1. CDR1 and CDR2 from the germline V gene are DFQATT and SNEGSKA (reference sequence).

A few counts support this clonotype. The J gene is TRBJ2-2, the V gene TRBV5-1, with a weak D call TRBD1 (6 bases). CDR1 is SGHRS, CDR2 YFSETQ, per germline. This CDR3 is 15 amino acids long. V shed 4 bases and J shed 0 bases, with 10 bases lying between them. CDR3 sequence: CASSRGQTNTGELFF. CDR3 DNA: TGCGCCAGCAGCAGAGGACAGACGAACACCGGGGAGCTGTTTTTT.

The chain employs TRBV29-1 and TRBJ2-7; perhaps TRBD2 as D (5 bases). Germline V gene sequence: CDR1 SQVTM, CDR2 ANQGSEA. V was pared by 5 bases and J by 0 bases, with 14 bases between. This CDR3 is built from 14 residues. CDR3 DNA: TGCAGCGTTTTAAGCGGAAGATCCTCCTACGAGCAGTACTTC. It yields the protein CSVLSGRSSYEQYF.

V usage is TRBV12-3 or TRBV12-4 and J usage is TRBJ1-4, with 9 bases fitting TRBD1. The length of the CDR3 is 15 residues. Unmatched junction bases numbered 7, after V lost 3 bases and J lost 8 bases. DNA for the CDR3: TGTGCCAGCAGTTTCGGGACAGGGAGAGGAGAAAAACTGTTTTTT. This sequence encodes CASSFGTGRGEKLFF.

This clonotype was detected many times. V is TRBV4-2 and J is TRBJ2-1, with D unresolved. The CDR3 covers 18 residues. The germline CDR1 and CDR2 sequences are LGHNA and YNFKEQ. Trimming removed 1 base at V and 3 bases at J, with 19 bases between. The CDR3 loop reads CASSQAPTRLTGYNEQFF. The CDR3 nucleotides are TGTGCCAGCAGCCAAGCCCCGACTCGGCTGACTGGCTACAATGAGCAGTTCTTC.

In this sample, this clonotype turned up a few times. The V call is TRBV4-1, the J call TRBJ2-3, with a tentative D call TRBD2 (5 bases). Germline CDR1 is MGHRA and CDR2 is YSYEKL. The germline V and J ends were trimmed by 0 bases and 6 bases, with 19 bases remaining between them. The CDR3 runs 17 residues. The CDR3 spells CASSQDIGVLLLDTQYF. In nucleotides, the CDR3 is TGCGCCAGCAGCCAAGATATCGGGGTCCTGTTACTTGATACGCAGTATTTT.

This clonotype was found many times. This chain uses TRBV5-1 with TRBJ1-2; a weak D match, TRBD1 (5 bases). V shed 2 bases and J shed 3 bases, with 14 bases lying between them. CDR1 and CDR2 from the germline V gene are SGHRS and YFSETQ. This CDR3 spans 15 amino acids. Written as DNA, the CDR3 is TGCGCCAGCAGCTTCCTAGTTCAGGGTGACTATGGCTACACCTTC. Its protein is CASSFLVQGDYGYTF.

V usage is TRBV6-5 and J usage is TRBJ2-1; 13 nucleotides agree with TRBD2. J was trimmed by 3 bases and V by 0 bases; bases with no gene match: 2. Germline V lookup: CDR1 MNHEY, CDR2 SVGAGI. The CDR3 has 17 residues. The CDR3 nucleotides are TGTGCCAGCAGTTACTCGGGACTAGCGGGAAACTACAATGAGCAGTTCTTC. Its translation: CASSYSGLAGNYNEQFF.

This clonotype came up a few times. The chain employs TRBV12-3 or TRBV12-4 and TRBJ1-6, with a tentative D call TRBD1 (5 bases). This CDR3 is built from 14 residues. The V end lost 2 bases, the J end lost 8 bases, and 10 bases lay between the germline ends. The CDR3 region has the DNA TGTGCCAGCAGTTTACAGGGCTGGGATTCACCCCTCCACTTT. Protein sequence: CASSLQGWDSPLHF.

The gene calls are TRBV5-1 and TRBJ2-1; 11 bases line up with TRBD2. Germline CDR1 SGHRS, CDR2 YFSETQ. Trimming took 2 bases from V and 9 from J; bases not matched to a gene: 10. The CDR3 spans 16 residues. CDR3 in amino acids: CASSLNGMTSGIEQFF. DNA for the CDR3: TGCGCCAGCAGCTTAAATGGGATGACTAGCGGGATTGAGCAGTTCTTC. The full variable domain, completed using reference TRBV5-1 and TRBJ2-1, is KAGVTQTPRYLIKTRGQQVTLSCSPISGHRSVSWYQQTPGQGLQFLFEYFSETQRNKGNFPGRFSGRQFSNSRSEMNVSTLELGDSALYLCASSLNGMTSGIEQFFGPGTRLTVL.

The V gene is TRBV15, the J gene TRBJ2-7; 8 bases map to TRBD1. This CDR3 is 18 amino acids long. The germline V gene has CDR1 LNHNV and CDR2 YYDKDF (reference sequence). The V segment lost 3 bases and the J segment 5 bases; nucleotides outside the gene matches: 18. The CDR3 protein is CATSSAPIKGQDYHEQYF. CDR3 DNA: TGTGCCACCAGCAGCGCCCCGATTAAGGGACAGGACTACCACGAGCAGTACTTC.